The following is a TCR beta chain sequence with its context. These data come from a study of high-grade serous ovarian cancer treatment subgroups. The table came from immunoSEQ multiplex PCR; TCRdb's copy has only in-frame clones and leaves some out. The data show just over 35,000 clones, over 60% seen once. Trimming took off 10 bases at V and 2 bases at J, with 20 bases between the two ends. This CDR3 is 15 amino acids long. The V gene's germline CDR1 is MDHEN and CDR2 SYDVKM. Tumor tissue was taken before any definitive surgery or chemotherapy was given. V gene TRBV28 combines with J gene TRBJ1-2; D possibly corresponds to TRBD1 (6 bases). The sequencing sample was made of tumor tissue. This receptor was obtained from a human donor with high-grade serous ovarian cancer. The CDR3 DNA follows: TGTGCCACCCGGGAAAAGGGGGGGCTAAACTATGGCTACACCTTC. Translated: CATREKGGLNYGYTF.